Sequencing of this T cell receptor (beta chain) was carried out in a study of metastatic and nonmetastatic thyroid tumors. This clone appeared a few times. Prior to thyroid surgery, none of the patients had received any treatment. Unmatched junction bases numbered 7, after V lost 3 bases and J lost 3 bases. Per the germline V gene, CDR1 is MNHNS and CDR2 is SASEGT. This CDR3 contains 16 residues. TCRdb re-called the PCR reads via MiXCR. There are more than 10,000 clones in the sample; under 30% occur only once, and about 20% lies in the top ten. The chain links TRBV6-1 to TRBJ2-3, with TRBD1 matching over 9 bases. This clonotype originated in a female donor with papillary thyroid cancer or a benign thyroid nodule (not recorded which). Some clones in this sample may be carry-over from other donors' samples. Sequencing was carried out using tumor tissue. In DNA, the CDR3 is TGTGCCAGCAGTGAGGGTTCGGGACAGGGTACAGATACGCAGTATTTT. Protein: CASSEGSGQGTDTQYF.